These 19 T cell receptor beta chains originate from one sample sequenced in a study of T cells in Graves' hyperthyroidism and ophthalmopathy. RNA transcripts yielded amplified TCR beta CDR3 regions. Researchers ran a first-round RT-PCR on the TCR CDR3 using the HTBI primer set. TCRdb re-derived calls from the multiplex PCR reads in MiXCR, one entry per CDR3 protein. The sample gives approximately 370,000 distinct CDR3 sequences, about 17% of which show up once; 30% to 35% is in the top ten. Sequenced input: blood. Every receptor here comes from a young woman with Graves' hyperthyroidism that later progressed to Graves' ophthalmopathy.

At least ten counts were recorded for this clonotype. CDR3: CASSDIGATNEKLFF. The CDR3 nucleotides read TGTGCCAGCAGTGACATTGGAGCAACTAATGAAAAACTGTTTTTT. The J gene is TRBJ1-4, the V gene TRBV6-1; D is unresolved. The CDR3 length is 15 residues. Trimming removed 3 bases from V and 0 bases from J, with 8 bases in between. In germline, CDR1 is MNHNS, CDR2 SASEGT.

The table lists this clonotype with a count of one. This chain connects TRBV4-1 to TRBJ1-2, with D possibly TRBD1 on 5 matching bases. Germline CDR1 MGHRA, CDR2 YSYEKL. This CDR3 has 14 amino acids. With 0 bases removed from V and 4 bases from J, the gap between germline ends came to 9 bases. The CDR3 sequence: CASSQDWGFYGYTF. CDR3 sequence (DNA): TGCGCCAGCAGCCAAGATTGGGGGTTCTATGGCTACACCTTC.

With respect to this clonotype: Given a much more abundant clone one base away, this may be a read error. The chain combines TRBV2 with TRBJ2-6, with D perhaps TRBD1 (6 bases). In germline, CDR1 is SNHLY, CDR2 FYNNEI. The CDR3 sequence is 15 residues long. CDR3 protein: CAGSVYRDGANVLTF. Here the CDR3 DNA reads TGTGCCGGCAGTGTATACAGGGATGGGGCCAACGTCCTGACTTTC. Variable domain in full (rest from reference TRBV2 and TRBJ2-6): EPEVTQTPSHQVTQMGQEVILRCVPISNHLYFYWYRQILGQKVEFLVSFYNNEISEKSEIFDDQFSVERPDGSNFTLKIRSTKLEDSAMYFCAGSVYRDGANVLTFGAGSRLTVL.

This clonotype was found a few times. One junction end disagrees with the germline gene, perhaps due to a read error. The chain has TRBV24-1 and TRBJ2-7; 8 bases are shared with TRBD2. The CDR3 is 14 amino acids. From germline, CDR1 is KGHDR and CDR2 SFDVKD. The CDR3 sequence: CASSRSGGPGEQYF. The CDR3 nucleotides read TGTGCCAGCAGTCGATCGGGAGGGCCGGGGGAGCAGTACTTC.

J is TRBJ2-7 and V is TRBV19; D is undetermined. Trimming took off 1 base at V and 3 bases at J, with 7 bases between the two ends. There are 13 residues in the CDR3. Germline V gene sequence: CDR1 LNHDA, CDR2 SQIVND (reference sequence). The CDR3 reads CASSIGGDYEQYF. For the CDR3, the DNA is TGTGCCAGTAGTATAGGTGGAGACTACGAGCAGTACTTC.

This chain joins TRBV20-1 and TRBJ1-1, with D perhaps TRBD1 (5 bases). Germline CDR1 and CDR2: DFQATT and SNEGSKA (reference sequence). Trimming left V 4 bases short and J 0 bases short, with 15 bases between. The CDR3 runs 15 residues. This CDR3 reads CSATKTGLMNTEAFF. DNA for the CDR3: TGCAGTGCTACTAAAACGGGACTCATGAACACTGAAGCTTTCTTT.

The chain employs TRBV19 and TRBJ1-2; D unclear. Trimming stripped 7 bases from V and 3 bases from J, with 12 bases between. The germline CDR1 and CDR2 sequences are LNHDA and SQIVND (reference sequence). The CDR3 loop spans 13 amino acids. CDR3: CASNLNRYYGYTF. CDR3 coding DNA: TGTGCCAGTAATCTTAACAGATACTATGGCTACACCTTC. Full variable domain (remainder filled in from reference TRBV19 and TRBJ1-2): DGGITQSPKYLFRKEGQNVTLSCEQNLNHDAMYWYRQDPGQGLRLIYYSQIVNDFQKGDIAEGYSVSREKKESFPLTVTSAQKNPTAFYLCASNLNRYYGYTFGSGTRLTVV.

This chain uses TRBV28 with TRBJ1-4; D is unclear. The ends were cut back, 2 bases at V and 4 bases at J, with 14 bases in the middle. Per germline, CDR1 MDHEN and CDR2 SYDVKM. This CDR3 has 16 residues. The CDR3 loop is CASSLRGYSRNEKLFF. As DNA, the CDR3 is TGTGCCAGCAGTTTACGAGGGTACAGCCGTAATGAAAAACTGTTTTTT.

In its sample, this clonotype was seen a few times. CDR3 DNA sequence: TGCAGCGTGGCAACCTCCTACGAGCAGTACTTC. This codes for CSVATSYEQYF. The rearrangement links TRBV29-1 to TRBJ2-7; D uncertain. CDR3 length: 11 amino acids. CDR1 SQVTM and CDR2 ANQGSEA come from the germline V gene. V dropped 6 bases and J dropped 0 bases, with 6 bases sitting between them.

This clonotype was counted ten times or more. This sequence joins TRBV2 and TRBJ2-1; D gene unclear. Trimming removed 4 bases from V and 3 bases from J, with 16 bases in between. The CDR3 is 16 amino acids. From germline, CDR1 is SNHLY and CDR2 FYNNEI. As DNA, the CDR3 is TGTGCCAGCAGTGCCGATGTAGCCGGAATCTACAATGAGCAGTTCTTC. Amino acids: CASSADVAGIYNEQFF.

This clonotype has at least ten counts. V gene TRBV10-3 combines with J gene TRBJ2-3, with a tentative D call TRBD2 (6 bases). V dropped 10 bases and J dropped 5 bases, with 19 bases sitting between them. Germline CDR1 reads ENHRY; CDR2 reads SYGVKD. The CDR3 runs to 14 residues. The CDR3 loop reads CATAGTQEVDTQYF. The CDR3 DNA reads TGTGCCACCGCCGGGACTCAGGAGGTAGATACGCAGTATTTT.

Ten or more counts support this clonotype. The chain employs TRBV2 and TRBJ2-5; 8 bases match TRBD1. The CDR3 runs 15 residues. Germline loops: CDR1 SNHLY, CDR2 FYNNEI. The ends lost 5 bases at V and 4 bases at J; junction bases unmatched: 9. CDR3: CASSSRGTGGETQYF. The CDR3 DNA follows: TGTGCCAGCAGTTCACGTGGGACAGGCGGAGAGACCCAGTACTTC.

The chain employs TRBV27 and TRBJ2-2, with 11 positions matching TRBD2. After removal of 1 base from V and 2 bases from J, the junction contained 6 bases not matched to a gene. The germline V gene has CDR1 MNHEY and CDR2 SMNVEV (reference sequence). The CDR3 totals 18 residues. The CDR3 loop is CASSLYLAGGPNTGELFF. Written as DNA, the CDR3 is TGTGCCAGCAGTTTATATTTAGCGGGGGGGCCCAACACCGGGGAGCTGTTTTTT.

This CDR3 reads CASSAGSPDTQYF. Written as DNA, the CDR3 is TGCGCCAGCAGTGCAGGCTCACCAGATACGCAGTATTTT. V usage is TRBV10-1 and J usage is TRBJ2-3; D call uncertain. Germline loops: CDR1 WNHNN, CDR2 SYGVQD (reference sequence). V shed 4 bases and J shed 4 bases, with 9 bases lying between them. The CDR3 covers 13 residues.

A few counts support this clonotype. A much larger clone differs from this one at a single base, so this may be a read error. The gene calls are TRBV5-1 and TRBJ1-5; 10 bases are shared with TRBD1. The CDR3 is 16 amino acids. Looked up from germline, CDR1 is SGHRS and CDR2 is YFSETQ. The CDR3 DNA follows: TGCGCCAGCAGCCCCGGGGACAGGGGTAACAATCACCCCCAGCATTTT. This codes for CASSPGDRGNNHPQHF. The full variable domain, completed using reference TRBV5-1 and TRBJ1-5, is KAGVTQTPRYLIKTRGQQVTLSCSPISGHRSVSWYQQTPGQGLQFLFEYFSETQRNKGNFPGRFSGRQFSNSRSEMNVSTLELGDSALYLCASSPGDRGNNHPQHFGDGTRLSIL.

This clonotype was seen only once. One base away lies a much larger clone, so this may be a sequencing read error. CDR3 in amino acids: CASSIGTGPYGYTF. CDR3 sequence (DNA): TGTGCCAGTAGTATCGGGACAGGCCCCTATGGCTACACCTTC. V usage is TRBV19 and J usage is TRBJ1-2, with TRBD1 matching 8 bases. With 3 bases clipped from V and 4 bases from J, the junction kept 4 bases outside the gene matches. The CDR3 has 14 amino acids. Germline loops: CDR1 LNHDA, CDR2 SQIVND (reference sequence).

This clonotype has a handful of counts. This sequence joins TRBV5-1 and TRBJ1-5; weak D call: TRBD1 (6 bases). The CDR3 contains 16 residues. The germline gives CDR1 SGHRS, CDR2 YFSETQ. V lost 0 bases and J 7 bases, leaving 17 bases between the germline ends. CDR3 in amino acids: CASSLDRVGPGQPQHF. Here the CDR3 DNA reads TGCGCCAGCAGCTTGGACAGGGTTGGCCCCGGGCAGCCCCAGCATTTT.

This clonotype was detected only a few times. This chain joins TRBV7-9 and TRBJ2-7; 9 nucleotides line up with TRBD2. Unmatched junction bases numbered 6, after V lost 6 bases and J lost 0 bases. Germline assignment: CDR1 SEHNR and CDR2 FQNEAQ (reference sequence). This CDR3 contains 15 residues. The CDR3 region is CASRQAGGSSYEQYF. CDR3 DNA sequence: TGTGCCAGCAGACAAGCGGGAGGAAGCTCCTACGAGCAGTACTTC.

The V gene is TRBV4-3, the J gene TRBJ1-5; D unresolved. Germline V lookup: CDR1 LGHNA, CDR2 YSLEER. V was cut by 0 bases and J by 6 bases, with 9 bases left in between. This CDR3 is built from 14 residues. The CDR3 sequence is CASSQDSFRQPQHF. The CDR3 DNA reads TGCGCCAGCAGCCAAGATTCCTTCCGTCAGCCCCAGCATTTT.